The 24 T cell receptor beta chains given below trace back to one sample, sequenced in a study of identical twins. TCRdb re-analysed the 5' RACE reads in MiXCR, keeping a single row per CDR3 protein. This sample has roughly 250,000 distinct CDR3 sequences, with over 11% found just once. The material sequenced was memory (CD45RO+) T cells sorted from blood. The source of these receptors is a woman aged 18 to 35 in good health.

In this sample, this clonotype turned up a few times. The chain employs TRBV12-3 or TRBV12-4 and TRBJ1-2; 8 nucleotides align to TRBD1. After removal of 5 bases from V and 6 bases from J, the junction contained 14 bases not matched to a gene. The CDR3 contains 16 residues. The CDR3 region has the DNA TGTGCCAGCAGTCGCACGAGGACAGGGACGGAGGATGGCTACACCTTC. Translating it yields CASSRTRTGTEDGYTF.

The V call is TRBV27, the J call TRBJ2-7; 7 bases are shared with TRBD1. Unmatched junction bases numbered 5, after V lost 1 base and J lost 2 bases. The CDR3 is made up of 15 amino acids. The germline V gene has CDR1 MNHEY and CDR2 SMNVEV (reference sequence). In DNA form, the CDR3 reads TGTGCCAGCAGTTTATACGCCGGGACAGCCTACGAGCAGTACTTC. Its translation: CASSLYAGTAYEQYF.

This clonotype was picked up a small number of times. The chain joins TRBV27 to TRBJ2-2, with a possible D match to TRBD1 (6 bases). CDR3 length equals 14 residues. Germline CDR1 reads MNHEY; CDR2 reads SMNVEV (reference sequence). Trimming took 2 bases from V and 6 from J, leaving 10 bases between them. The CDR3 here is CASSLNRVSGELFF. CDR3 coding DNA: TGTGCCAGCAGTTTAAACAGGGTGTCCGGGGAGCTGTTTTTT.

This clonotype came up many times. V and J are TRBV5-1 and TRBJ2-1; 7 bases map to TRBD2. The V segment lost 4 bases and the J segment 6 bases; nucleotides outside the gene matches: 13. The CDR3 sequence is 16 residues long. Germline V lookup: CDR1 SGHRS, CDR2 YFSETQ. Here the CDR3 reads CASSPSAGAFRNEQFF. Here the CDR3 DNA reads TGCGCCAGCAGCCCCTCGGCGGGAGCCTTTCGCAATGAGCAGTTCTTC.

This clonotype has a handful of counts. The V call is TRBV3-1, the J call TRBJ2-7; no clear D gene. The germline V and J ends were trimmed by 0 bases and 0 bases, with 6 bases remaining between them. The CDR3 spans 14 residues. Germline CDR1 LGHDT, CDR2 YNNKEL (reference sequence). The CDR3 nucleotides read TGTGCCAGCAGCCAAGACTTTAGCTCCTACGAGCAGTACTTC. It is translated as CASSQDFSSYEQYF.

This rearrangement joins TRBV7-9 to TRBJ1-1; unclear D gene. This CDR3 spans 13 amino acids. Trimming stripped 1 base from V and 5 bases from J, with 8 bases between. Germline CDR1 and CDR2: SEHNR and FQNEAQ (reference sequence). CDR3 bases: TGTGCCAGCAGCTTAGGAATCAGAACTGAAGCTTTCTTT. Residues: CASSLGIRTEAFF.

V and J are TRBV7-8 and TRBJ2-1; 15 bases line up with TRBD2. The ends lost 3 bases at V and 9 bases at J; junction bases unmatched: 9. CDR1 SGHVS and CDR2 FQNEAQ come from the germline V gene. The CDR3 loop spans 17 amino acids. This CDR3 reads CASSFRTSGRASGEQFF. The DNA for the CDR3 is TGTGCCAGCAGCTTCCGGACTAGCGGGAGGGCCTCAGGTGAGCAGTTCTTC.

In DNA, the CDR3 is TGTGCCACCAGCAGTGACCCGGGACAAAACTACGAGCAGTACTTC. It translates to CATSSDPGQNYEQYF. The rearrangement links TRBV15 to TRBJ2-7; weak D call: TRBD1 (6 bases). The V and J ends lost 3 bases and 3 bases respectively, with 15 bases between them. Germline CDR1 LNHNV, CDR2 YYDKDF (reference sequence). The CDR3 has 15 amino acids. Complete variable domain (other parts from reference TRBV15 and TRBJ2-7): DAMVIQNPRYQVTQFGKPVTLSCSQTLNHNVMYWYQQKSSQAPKLLFHYYDKDFNNEADTPDNFQSRRPNTSFCFLDIRSPGLGDTAMYLCATSSDPGQNYEQYFGPGTRLTVT.

This clonotype has only a few counts. The rearrangement uses TRBV6-1 and TRBJ2-7; possible D gene TRBD2, 6 bases. Germline V gene sequence: CDR1 MNHNS, CDR2 SASEGT. The V end lost 6 bases, the J end lost 2 bases, and 17 bases lay between the germline ends. The CDR3 runs 15 residues. The CDR3 loop is CASRQPGLQAYEQYF. The DNA for the CDR3 is TGTGCCAGCAGACAACCGGGACTGCAGGCCTACGAGCAGTACTTC.

The J gene is TRBJ2-1, the V gene TRBV6-6; 7 bases agree with TRBD1. The ends lost 6 bases at V and 11 bases at J; junction bases unmatched: 10. This CDR3 spans 13 amino acids. CDR1 is MNHNY, CDR2 SVGAGI, per germline (reference sequence). The CDR3 protein is CASSQGQWAQQFF. CDR3 DNA: TGTGCCAGCAGCCAGGGACAGTGGGCCCAGCAGTTCTTC.

This clonotype was seen only a few times. The V call is TRBV7-3, the J call TRBJ2-7; TRBD1 might be the D (6 bases). V shed 2 bases and J shed 1 base, with 18 bases lying between them. From germline, CDR1 is SGHTA and CDR2 FQGTGA. The CDR3 runs to 17 residues. This CDR3 is CASSLEFSRGHSYEQYF. CDR3 DNA: TGTGCCAGCAGCTTAGAGTTTAGCAGGGGCCATTCCTACGAGCAGTACTTC.

This clonotype has ten or more counts. This rearrangement joins TRBV20-1 to TRBJ1-2; tentatively, D is TRBD1 (5 bases). This CDR3 has 12 amino acids. V gave up 2 bases and J gave up 8 bases, with 12 bases separating them. Germline V gene sequence: CDR1 DFQATT, CDR2 SNEGSKA (reference sequence). In DNA, the CDR3 is TGCAGTGCTAGAAGGGGTTTTTGGGGCTACACCTTC. Protein: CSARRGFWGYTF.

The chain combines TRBV10-3 with TRBJ2-1; 7 nucleotides agree with TRBD2. Losses at the gene ends were 2 bases for V and 1 base for J; bases not matched to a gene: 8. The germline CDR1 and CDR2 sequences are ENHRY and SYGVKD. This CDR3 has 17 residues. The CDR3 DNA reads as TGTGCCATCAGTGAGAGGAATAGCGGGTTATCCTACAATGAGCAGTTCTTC. Its translation: CAISERNSGLSYNEQFF.

This clonotype was counted many times. CDR3 DNA sequence: TGTGCCAGCGAAAGGGGGCAGGATGAGCAGTTCTTC. Translation gives CASERGQDEQFF. The chain joins TRBV7-9 to TRBJ2-1; TRBD1 matches at 7 bases. Germline-derived CDR1 and CDR2 are SEHNR and FQNEAQ (reference sequence). V trimming: 8 bases; J trimming: 8 bases; junction bases outside the gene matches: 6. The CDR3 contains 12 residues.

The V and J genes are TRBV12-3 or TRBV12-4 and TRBJ2-1; 9 positions agree with TRBD2. CDR3 length: 14 amino acids. V lost 1 base and J lost 9; bases outside the gene matches: 4. The CDR3 sequence is CASSLGGGASEQFF. The CDR3 DNA reads as TGTGCCAGCAGTTTAGGCGGGGGGGCCAGTGAGCAGTTCTTC.

The chain employs TRBV20-1 and TRBJ2-5, with D uncertain. The CDR3 covers 11 residues. Germline-derived CDR1 and CDR2 are DFQATT and SNEGSKA (reference sequence). The V gene lost 0 bases and the J gene lost 1 base, with 0 bases spanning the gap. The CDR3 DNA sequence: TGCAGTGCTAGAGACCAAGAGACCCAGTACTTC. Translation: CSARDQETQYF.

This clonotype was recorded a few times. The rearrangement joins TRBV7-2 to TRBJ2-2, with 8 positions matching TRBD2. This CDR3 has 15 residues. The V segment lost 2 bases and the J segment 4 bases; nucleotides outside the gene matches: 3. CDR1 and CDR2 from the germline V gene are SGHTA and FQGNSA. Here the CDR3 reads CASSLMGLGTGELFF. The CDR3 DNA reads as TGTGCCAGCAGCTTAATGGGACTAGGCACCGGGGAGCTGTTTTTT.

V and J are TRBV10-1 and TRBJ1-1; TRBD1 matches at 7 bases. The CDR3 covers 17 residues. The ends lost 6 bases at V and 2 bases at J; junction bases unmatched: 15. The germline gives CDR1 WNHNN, CDR2 SYGVQD (reference sequence). CDR3 protein: CASSEDRNRFGNTEAFF. For the CDR3, the DNA is TGCGCCAGCAGCGAGGACAGGAATAGGTTTGGTAACACTGAAGCTTTCTTT.

This chain links TRBV2 with TRBJ2-7; D assignment may be TRBD1 or TRBD2 (6 bases each). Germline V CDR1 and CDR2: SNHLY, FYNNEI. The CDR3 is 13 amino acids. V gave up 7 bases and J gave up 6 bases, with 16 bases separating them. The CDR3 loop is CASNPERGVEQYF. The CDR3 DNA sequence: TGTGCCAGCAACCCCGAAAGGGGGGTCGAGCAGTACTTC. The whole variable domain, filled in from reference TRBV2 and TRBJ2-7, reads EPEVTQTPSHQVTQMGQEVILRCVPISNHLYFYWYRQILGQKVEFLVSFYNNEISEKSEIFDDQFSVERPDGSNFTLKIRSTKLEDSAMYFCASNPERGVEQYFGPGTRLTVT.

The CDR3 DNA reads as TGTGCCAGCAGTTTCACGGGTGGGGGGGCAGATACGCAGTATTTT. Its protein is CASSFTGGGADTQYF. V is TRBV12-3 or TRBV12-4 and J is TRBJ2-3; TRBD2 aligns across 7 bases. Unmatched junction bases numbered 7, after V lost 3 bases and J lost 4 bases. The CDR3 has 15 amino acids.

V is TRBV7-6 and J is TRBJ2-2; 13 positions match TRBD2. V was clipped by 5 bases and J by 1 base; unmatched bases: 4. Germline V gene sequence: CDR1 SGHVS, CDR2 FNYEAQ. This CDR3 has 17 residues. CDR3 protein: CASSLRTSGGNTGELFF. DNA of the CDR3: TGTGCCAGCAGCCTGAGGACTAGCGGGGGGAACACCGGGGAGCTGTTTTTT.

The rearrangement joins TRBV2 to TRBJ1-1; D is unclear. With 4 bases removed from V and 2 bases from J, the gap between germline ends came to 8 bases. CDR1 is SNHLY and CDR2 is FYNNEI in the germline V gene. This CDR3 spans 13 amino acids. CDR3 sequence reads: CASSVWGNTEAFF. In DNA, the CDR3 is TGTGCCAGCAGTGTTTGGGGAAACACTGAAGCTTTCTTT.

The rearrangement joins TRBV6-5 to TRBJ2-7; TRBD1 matches 7 bases. Losses at the gene ends were 0 bases for V and 3 bases for J; bases not matched to a gene: 11. In germline, CDR1 is MNHEY, CDR2 SVGAGI. CDR3 size: 17 residues. Written as DNA, the CDR3 is TGTGCCAGCAGTTACTCGGGAGCCCTGACAGGGAACTACGAGCAGTACTTC. Residues: CASSYSGALTGNYEQYF.

This chain connects TRBV4-3 to TRBJ2-1; D might be TRBD2 (5 bases). The CDR3 contains 14 residues. Germline CDR1 and CDR2: LGHNA and YSLEER. V shed 1 base and J shed 6 bases, with 10 bases lying between them. The DNA for the CDR3 is TGCGCCAGCAGCCAAGTAAGCGGAAGCAATGAGCAGTTCTTC. Protein sequence: CASSQVSGSNEQFF.